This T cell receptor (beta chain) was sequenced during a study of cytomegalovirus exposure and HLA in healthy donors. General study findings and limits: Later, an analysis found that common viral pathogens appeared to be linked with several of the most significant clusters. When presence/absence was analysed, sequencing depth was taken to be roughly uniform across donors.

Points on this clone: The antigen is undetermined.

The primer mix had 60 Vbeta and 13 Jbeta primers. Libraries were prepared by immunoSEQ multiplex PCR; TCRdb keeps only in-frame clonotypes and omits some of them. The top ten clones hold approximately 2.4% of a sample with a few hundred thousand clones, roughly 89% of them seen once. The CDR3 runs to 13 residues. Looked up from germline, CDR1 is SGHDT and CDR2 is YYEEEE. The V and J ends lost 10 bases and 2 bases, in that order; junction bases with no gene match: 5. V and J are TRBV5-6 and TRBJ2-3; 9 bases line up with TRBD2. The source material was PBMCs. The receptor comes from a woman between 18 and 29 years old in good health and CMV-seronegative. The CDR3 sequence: CAGGTSNTDTQYF. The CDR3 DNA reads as TGTGCCGGAGGGACTAGCAACACAGATACGCAGTATTTT.